One T cell receptor (beta chain) is described in this entry. Its antigen is unknown. The source of the sample is a study of post-analysis software for immune sequencing data. Prepared libraries of TCR beta cDNA carried unique molecular identifiers. TCRdb re-derived calls from the PCR reads in MiXCR, one entry per CDR3 protein. This table holds about 150,000 distinct CDR3 sequences, over 25% found once. Study results and limitations: Analysis by F measure revealed that same-batch samples clustered strongly together.

The sequencing input was blood. This clonotype was obtained from a girl under 18 with multiple sclerosis.

CDR3 in DNA: TGTGCCAGCAGCTTGCAAAGGGGTGTAGACTATGGCTACACCTTC. As protein: CASSLQRGVDYGYTF. The chain uses TRBV5-4 and TRBJ1-2; possibly TRBD1 for D (5 bases). Germline loops: CDR1 SGHNT, CDR2 YYREEE (reference sequence). Trimming shortened V by 1 base and J by 3 bases, and 13 bases separated the two germline ends. This CDR3 is built from 15 residues.